Included here is one T cell receptor beta chain sequence, with context. This sample is drawn from a study of T cell changes during pregnancy in multiple sclerosis. Per the germline V gene, CDR1 is LNHDA and CDR2 is SQIVND (reference sequence). Trimming removed 5 bases at V and 6 bases at J, with 19 bases between. The CDR3 consists of 16 residues. TCRdb keeps only in-frame clones here, not all; method: immunoSEQ multiplex PCR. The data show 50,000 to 60,000 clones, nearly 95% seen once. The origin of this receptor is a female donor with multiple sclerosis, enrolled in a pregnancy study. V and J are TRBV19 and TRBJ1-4; D gene uncertain. This sample comprised CD4+ T cells from peripheral blood mononuclear cells, obtained in the second trimester of pregnancy. CDR3 protein: CASSGLEEYPYEKLFF. CDR3 coding DNA: TGTGCCAGTAGTGGGTTAGAGGAGTACCCCTATGAAAAACTGTTTTTT.